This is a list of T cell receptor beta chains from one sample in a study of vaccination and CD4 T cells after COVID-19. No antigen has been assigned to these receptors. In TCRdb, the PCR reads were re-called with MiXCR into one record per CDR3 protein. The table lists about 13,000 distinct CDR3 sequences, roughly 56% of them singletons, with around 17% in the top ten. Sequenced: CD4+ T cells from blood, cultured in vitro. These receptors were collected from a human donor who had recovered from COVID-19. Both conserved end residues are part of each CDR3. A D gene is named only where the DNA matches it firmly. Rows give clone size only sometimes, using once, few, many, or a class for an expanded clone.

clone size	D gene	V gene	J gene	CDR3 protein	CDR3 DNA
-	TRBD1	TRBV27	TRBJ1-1	CASSLGQGAGDTEAFF	TGTGCCAGCAGTTTGGGACAGGGGGCAGGCGACACTGAAGCTTTCTTT
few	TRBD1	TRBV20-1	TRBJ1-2	CSARTGGYGYTF	TGCAGTGCTAGGACAGGGGGCTATGGCTACACCTTC
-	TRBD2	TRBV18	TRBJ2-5	CASSPPGLAKETQYF	TGTGCCAGCTCACCCCCGGGACTAGCTAAAGAGACCCAGTACTTC
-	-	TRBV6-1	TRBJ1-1	CASGKVHTEAFF	TGTGCCAGCGGCAAGGTTCACACTGAAGCTTTCTTT
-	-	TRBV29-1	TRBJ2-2	CSVSSANTGELFF	TGCAGCGTTTCTAGCGCGAACACCGGGGAGCTGTTTTTT
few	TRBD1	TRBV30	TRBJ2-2	CAWNRPGGNTGELFF	TGTGCCTGGAATCGCCCAGGGGGGAACACCGGGGAGCTGTTTTTT
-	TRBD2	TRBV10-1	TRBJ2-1	CASSGASGAGLYNEQFF	TGCGCCAGCAGTGGGGCTAGCGGGGCCGGTCTCTACAATGAGCAGTTCTTC
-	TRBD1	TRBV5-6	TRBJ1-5	CASSLRPLGGANDQPQHF	TGTGCCAGCAGCTTGCGCCCATTAGGGGGCGCGAATGATCAGCCCCAGCATTTT
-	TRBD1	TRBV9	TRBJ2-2	CASSVGDRNTGELFF	TGTGCCAGCAGCGTAGGGGACAGGAACACCGGGGAGCTGTTTTTT
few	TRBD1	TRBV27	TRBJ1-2	CASSARQGGIYGYTF	TGTGCCAGCAGCGCACGACAGGGGGGGATCTATGGCTACACCTTC
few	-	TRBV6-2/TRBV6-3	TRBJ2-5	CASSYTTTGLYQETQYF	TGTGCCAGCAGTTACACGACGACAGGACTGTACCAAGAGACCCAGTACTTC
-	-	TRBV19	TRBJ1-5	CASSLSGSQPQHF	TGTGCCAGTAGTCTCTCAGGCTCGCAGCCCCAGCATTTT
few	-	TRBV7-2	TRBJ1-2	CASSTRFSGYTF	TGTGCCAGCAGCACCAGGTTCAGTGGCTACACCTTC
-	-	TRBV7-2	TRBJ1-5	CASSSYSNQPQHF	TGTGCCAGCAGCAGCTATAGCAATCAGCCCCAGCATTTT
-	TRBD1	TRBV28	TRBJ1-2	CASSRQGYYGYTF	TGTGCCAGCAGTCGACAGGGGTACTATGGCTACACCTTC
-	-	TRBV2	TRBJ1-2	CASSESGNYGYTF	TGTGCCAGCAGTGAGTCGGGAAACTATGGCTACACCTTC
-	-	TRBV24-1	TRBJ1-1	CATSDSDSDEAFF	TGTGCCACCAGTGATTCAGACAGTGATGAAGCTTTCTTT
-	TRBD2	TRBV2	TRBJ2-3	CASKTGGITDTQYF	TGTGCCAGCAAGACGGGAGGCATCACAGATACGCAGTATTTT
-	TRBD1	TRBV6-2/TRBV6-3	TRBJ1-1	CASQGAQNTEAFF	TGTGCCAGTCAGGGGGCGCAGAACACTGAAGCTTTCTTT
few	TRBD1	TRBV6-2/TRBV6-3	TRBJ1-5	CASRSTGDWPQHF	TGTGCCAGCAGGTCGACAGGGGACTGGCCCCAGCATTTT
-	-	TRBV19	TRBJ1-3	CASTSTWVGNTIYF	TGTGCCAGTACCTCGACTTGGGTGGGAAACACCATATATTTT
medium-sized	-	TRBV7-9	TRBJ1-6	CASSLAQGNSPLHF	TGTGCCAGCAGCTTAGCCCAGGGGAATTCACCCCTCCACTTT
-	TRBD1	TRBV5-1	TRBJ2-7	CASSAGDRFYEQYF	TGCGCCAGCAGCGCAGGGGACAGGTTCTACGAGCAGTACTTC
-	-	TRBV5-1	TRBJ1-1	CASSLDPTPTEAFF	TGCGCCAGCAGCTTGGACCCGACCCCGACTGAAGCTTTCTTT
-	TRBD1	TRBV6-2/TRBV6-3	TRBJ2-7	CASTRGREQYF	TGTGCCAGCACCAGGGGGCGCGAGCAGTACTTC
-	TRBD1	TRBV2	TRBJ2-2	CADGQARDTGELFF	TGTGCCGACGGACAGGCGAGGGACACCGGGGAGCTGTTTTTT
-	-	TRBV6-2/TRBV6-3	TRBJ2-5	CASSYSARGRETQYF	TGTGCCAGCAGTTACTCTGCAAGGGGCCGAGAGACCCAGTACTTC
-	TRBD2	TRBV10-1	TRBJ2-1	CASSPHRSGTRGASQFF	TGCGCCAGCAGCCCGCACCGGTCCGGGACTAGGGGGGCCTCACAGTTCTTC
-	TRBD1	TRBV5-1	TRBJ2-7	CASSPRDRAHEQYF	TGCGCCAGCAGCCCCCGGGACAGGGCGCACGAGCAGTACTTC
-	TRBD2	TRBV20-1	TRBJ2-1	CSARALAGLANEQFF	TGCAGTGCTAGAGCTCTAGCGGGATTAGCAAATGAGCAGTTCTTC
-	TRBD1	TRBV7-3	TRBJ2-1	CASSFSQGAQEQFF	TGTGCCAGCAGCTTTTCACAGGGGGCGCAGGAGCAGTTCTTC
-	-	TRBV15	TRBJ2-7	CATSTKPAYEQYF	TGTGCCACCAGCACAAAACCAGCCTACGAGCAGTACTTC
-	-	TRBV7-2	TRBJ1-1	CASSLVENTEAFF	TGTGCCAGCAGCTTAGTAGAGAACACTGAAGCTTTCTTT
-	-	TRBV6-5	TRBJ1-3	CASSYSIYSGNTIYF	TGTGCCAGCAGTTACTCGATCTACTCTGGAAACACCATATATTTT
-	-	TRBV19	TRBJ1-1	CASQGRRLAEAFF	TGTGCCAGCCAGGGACGTCGGCTCGCTGAAGCTTTCTTT
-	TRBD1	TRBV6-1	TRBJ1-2	CASSEPGQGNYGYTF	TGTGCCAGCAGTGAGCCGGGACAGGGGAACTATGGCTACACCTTC
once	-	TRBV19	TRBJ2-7	CASSKRGGSPYEQYF	TGTGCCAGTAGCAAGAGAGGCGGATCCCCCTACGAGCAGTACTTC
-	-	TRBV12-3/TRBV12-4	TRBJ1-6	CASSLGANNSPLHF	TGTGCCAGCAGTTTAGGGGCTAATAATTCACCCCTCCACTTT
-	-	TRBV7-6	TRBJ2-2	CASSLYRENTGELFF	TGTGCCAGCAGCTTGTACAGGGAGAACACCGGGGAGCTGTTTTTT
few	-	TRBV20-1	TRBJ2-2	CSAPEFTSGELFF	TGCAGTGCTCCAGAATTCACTTCCGGGGAGCTGTTTTTT
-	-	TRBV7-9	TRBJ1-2	CASSPWAGSVGYTF	TGTGCCAGCAGCCCCTGGGCCGGATCTGTGGGCTACACCTTC
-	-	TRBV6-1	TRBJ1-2	CASRSGIGQTNYGYTF	TGTGCCAGCAGGTCCGGGATAGGCCAAACTAACTATGGCTACACCTTC
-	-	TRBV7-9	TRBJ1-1	CASSFTGMNTEAFF	TGTGCCAGCAGCTTTACAGGGATGAACACTGAAGCTTTCTTT
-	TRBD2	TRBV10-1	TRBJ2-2	CASSRTTGGTGELFF	TGCGCCAGCAGTCGGACAACGGGGGGCACCGGGGAGCTGTTTTTT
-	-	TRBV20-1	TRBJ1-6	CSAREGSIPHSPLHF	TGCAGTGCTAGAGAAGGCTCGATACCCCATTCACCCCTCCACTTT
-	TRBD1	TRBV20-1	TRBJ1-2	CSASPWTGSYGYTF	TGCAGTGCTAGTCCCTGGACAGGATCATATGGCTACACCTTC
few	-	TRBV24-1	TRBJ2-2	CATSDLMAGGAGELFF	TGTGCCACCAGTGATTTGATGGCGGGCGGGGCCGGGGAGCTGTTTTTT